The T cell receptor (beta chain) described here comes from a study of blood T cell repertoires in COVID-19. Overall study context: Researchers got acute and convalescent COVID-19 samples from the United States, Italy and Spain. T cells, B-cell-depleted T cells, or PBMCs provided the cDNA or gDNA that served as material.

Methods used by the authors: Amplification of reference gene primers was used by the study to estimate nucleated cell counts. Repertoires were generated with immunoSEQ multiplex PCR, while TCRdb's copy carries only in-frame clones and drops some. That table is the source of V, J and clone size, and D and trimming were worked out from the DNA. The table lists about 190,000 clones, 82% of them singletons. The receptor was isolated from a woman aged 80 or over with active or convalescent COVID-19. The sequenced sample was peripheral blood.

The CDR3 sequence: CAIRGSEFGEQFF. CDR3 DNA: TGTGCCATCAGGGGGAGCGAATTCGGTGAGCAGTTCTTC. The chain is built from TRBV10-3 and TRBJ2-1, with D possibly TRBD2 on 5 matching bases. Trimming shortened V by 6 bases and J by 9 bases, and 15 bases separated the two germline ends. The CDR3 sequence is 13 residues long. CDR1 is ENHRY and CDR2 is SYGVKD in the germline V gene.